The 16 T cell receptor beta chains presented below share a single source sample, sequenced in a study of blood T cells in healthy people across ages. Primed by a sample-barcoded 5' primer and a J-beta primer mix, a second PCR proceeded for about 7 to 11 cycles. TCRdb ran MiXCR on the 5' RACE reads and lists one entry per CDR3 protein. Altogether about 510,000 distinct CDR3 sequences are present, about 28% being singletons, with the ten largest covering over 3.5%. These data were also filed under a second study, of T cells of mothers and their children.

The sequenced material came from blood. The receptors derive from a boy between 2 and 15 years old in good health.

This chain joins TRBV2 and TRBJ2-5; maybe TRBD2 (5 bases). The CDR3 runs 16 residues. Germline loops: CDR1 SNHLY, CDR2 FYNNEI. Trimming cost V 1 base and J 5 bases, with 17 bases left between them. Here the CDR3 reads CASSEGRGAAAETQYF. CDR3 DNA: TGTGCCAGCAGTGAAGGCCGTGGTGCAGCGGCGGAGACCCAGTACTTC.

The sample holds a few counts of this clonotype. V is TRBV10-3 and J is TRBJ2-5, with D possibly being TRBD2 (5 bases). The end of the DNA is better explained by TRBJ2-1, so the J call may be wrong. The V gene's germline CDR1 is ENHRY and CDR2 SYGVKD. The CDR3 covers 13 residues. CDR3 loop: CATQDGELNEQFF. The CDR3 DNA reads as TGTGCCACTCAGGATGGGGAGCTAAATGAGCAGTTCTTC.

The V gene is TRBV12-3 or TRBV12-4, the J gene TRBJ2-5; 7 bases line up with TRBD1. There are 16 residues in the CDR3. The J segment lost 2 bases and the V segment lost 2 bases, leaving 8 bases of the junction unmatched. The CDR3 coding sequence is TGTGCCAGCAGTTTAATGGTGACAGGGAGACAAGAGACCCAGTACTTC. It encodes CASSLMVTGRQETQYF.

The V and J genes are TRBV20-1 and TRBJ1-4; D not resolved. The CDR3 consists of 14 residues. Germline loops: CDR1 DFQATT, CDR2 SNEGSKA (reference sequence). The V and J ends lost 6 bases and 5 bases respectively, with 16 bases between them. CDR3 amino acids: CSAANSLENEKLFF. CDR3 in DNA: TGCAGTGCGGCGAACAGCCTAGAAAATGAAAAACTGTTTTTT.

There are many counts of this clonotype. The chain links TRBV28 to TRBJ2-5, with D possibly being TRBD2 (5 bases). Looked up from germline, CDR1 is MDHEN and CDR2 is SYDVKM. This CDR3 is built from 14 residues. Trimming removed 6 bases from V and 3 bases from J, with 14 bases in between. CDR3 region: CASSRLSGEETQYF. The CDR3 DNA follows: TGTGCCAGCAGCCGACTATCTGGGGAAGAGACCCAGTACTTC.

The CDR3 reads CASSQEGGTYNEQFF. CDR3 coding DNA: TGCGCCAGCAGCCAAGAGGGAGGGACCTACAATGAGCAGTTCTTC. The chain uses TRBV4-1 and TRBJ2-1, with 7 nucleotides matching TRBD2. Germline values: CDR1 MGHRA, CDR2 YSYEKL. Trimming at V came to 0 bases and at J to 2 bases, leaving 1 base not matched to a gene. The CDR3 extends over 15 amino acids.

The CDR3 reads CASSLRAMRETGNTIYF. The CDR3 DNA reads as TGTGCCAGCAGTCTTCGGGCGATGAGAGAAACTGGAAACACCATATATTTT. The V gene is TRBV7-9, the J gene TRBJ1-3; D unclear. V was cut by 6 bases and J by 2 bases, with 20 bases left in between. The CDR3 covers 17 residues. Germline V lookup: CDR1 SEHNR, CDR2 FQNEAQ (reference sequence).

The chain uses TRBV2 and TRBJ1-1; D not resolved. Germline V CDR1 and CDR2: SNHLY, FYNNEI. V was clipped by 4 bases and J by 8 bases, with 5 bases between them. The length of the CDR3 is 10 residues. CDR3 in DNA: TGTGCCAGCAGTGTTGGGGAAGCTTTCTTT. Amino acid sequence: CASSVGEAFF.

There are a few counts of this clonotype. The V call is TRBV12-5, the J call TRBJ2-2; 11 bases fit TRBD2. The CDR3 covers 21 residues. V gave up 3 bases and J gave up 6 bases; unmatched junction bases: 21. CDR1 and CDR2 (germline): LGHNT, FRNRAP. This CDR3 is CASGFLVSLAGAKYRAGELFF. The CDR3 DNA sequence: TGTGCTAGTGGTTTTTTGGTATCACTAGCGGGGGCCAAGTACCGCGCCGGGGAGCTGTTTTTT.

The chain joins TRBV12-3 or TRBV12-4 to TRBJ2-3, with 7 nucleotides matching TRBD2. This CDR3 spans 18 amino acids. Trimming at V came to 4 bases and at J to 2 bases, leaving 15 bases not matched to a gene. The CDR3 spells CASSSGASGFPNTDTQYF. CDR3 bases: TGTGCCAGCAGTTCCGGGGCTAGCGGTTTCCCTAACACAGATACGCAGTATTTT.

There are a few counts of this clonotype. The genes are TRBV18 and TRBJ1-1, with D unresolved. The CDR3 is 12 amino acids. V was cut by 2 bases and J by 4 bases, with 5 bases left in between. Germline CDR1 KGHSH, CDR2 LQKENI. CDR3 region: CASSPKVTEAFF. CDR3 sequence (DNA): TGTGCCAGCTCACCAAAGGTCACTGAAGCTTTCTTT.

The rearrangement links TRBV6-5 to TRBJ2-5; 11 bases agree with TRBD2. Trimming cost V 4 bases and J 4 bases; bases outside gene matches: 2. Germline V gene data show CDR1 as MNHEY and CDR2 as SVGAGI. The CDR3 contains 14 residues. The chain's CDR3 is CASSSTSGAETQYF. CDR3 sequence (DNA): TGTGCCAGCAGTTCGACTAGCGGGGCAGAGACCCAGTACTTC.

The chain links TRBV7-9 to TRBJ2-1, with D uncertain. The last part of the DNA fits TRBJ2-7 better; the J call may be wrong. This CDR3 has 14 residues. Per germline, CDR1 SEHNR and CDR2 FQNEAQ (reference sequence). CDR3 DNA: TGTGCCAGCAGCTTCCCGACACTTACCTACGAGCAGTACTTC. This encodes CASSFPTLTYEQYF.

This clonotype was counted between two and nine times. V gene TRBV21-1 combines with J gene TRBJ2-5; the table's D call, TRBD1, was not checked against the DNA. TRBV21-1 is labeled a pseudogene. The CDR3 totals 16 residues. The CDR3, as DNA: TGTGCCAGCTCTCTCTCCGGGACAGTCCTTCAAGAGACCCAGTACTTC. Translated: CASSLSGTVLQETQYF.

J is TRBJ1-1 and V is TRBV12-3 or TRBV12-4; D ambiguous. Trimming pared 7 bases from V and 3 bases from J, leaving 12 bases between. The CDR3 runs to 13 residues. As DNA, the CDR3 is TGTGCCAGCAATCGGGCCTCCTACACTGAAGCTTTCTTT. This gives the protein CASNRASYTEAFF.

V and J are TRBV6-5 and TRBJ2-1; 7 nucleotides line up with TRBD2. Germline CDR1 is MNHEY and CDR2 is SVGAGI. CDR3 length: 14 amino acids. The ends lost 6 bases at V and 6 bases at J; junction bases unmatched: 8. The CDR3 is CASRPGRGSNEQFF. For the CDR3, the DNA is TGTGCCAGCAGGCCCGGGCGGGGGTCCAATGAGCAGTTCTTC.